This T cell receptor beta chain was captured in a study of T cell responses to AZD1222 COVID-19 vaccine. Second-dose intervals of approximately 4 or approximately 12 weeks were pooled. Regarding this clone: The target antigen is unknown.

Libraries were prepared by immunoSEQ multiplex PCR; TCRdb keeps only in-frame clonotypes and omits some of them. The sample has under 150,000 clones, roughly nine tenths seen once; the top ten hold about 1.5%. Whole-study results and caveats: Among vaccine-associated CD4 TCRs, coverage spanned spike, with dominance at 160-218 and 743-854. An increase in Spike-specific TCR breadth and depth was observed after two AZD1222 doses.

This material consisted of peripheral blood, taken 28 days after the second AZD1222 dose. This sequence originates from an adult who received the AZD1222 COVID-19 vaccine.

The CDR3 DNA is TGTGCCTGGAGTGTCGGGACCTACGAGCAGTACTTC. Its translation: CAWSVGTYEQYF. The J gene is TRBJ2-7, the V gene TRBV30; tentative D call: TRBD2 (5 bases). Germline-derived CDR1 and CDR2 are GTSNPN and SVGIG (reference sequence). The CDR3 contains 12 residues. Trimming took 0 bases from V and 2 from J, leaving 5 bases between them.